This T cell receptor (beta chain) stems from a study of long-term antiretroviral therapy in people with HIV. This was the immunoSEQ v3.0 assay at survey level. Generated by immunoSEQ multiplex PCR, the TCRdb table keeps only in-frame clones and is missing some. In the table there are under 20,000 clones, approximately 86% of which are singletons. The CDR3 totals 16 residues. With V trimmed by 3 bases and J by 6 bases, 11 bases remained unmatched. Germline V CDR1 and CDR2: MDHEN, SYDVKM. Study findings and constraints: Increased diversity was seen after ART, yet it remained lower than in transplant donor controls. Repertoire composition at all time points was dominated by clones that had expanded before ART. Repertoires with HIV possessed tighter CDR3 length spans than those of controls.

Points on this clone: Its antigen is as yet unknown.

The TCR comes from a man in his forties or fifties with HIV. The specimen comprised unsorted PBMCs, sampled 0.5 years after starting antiretroviral therapy. The V call is TRBV28, the J call TRBJ2-3, with TRBD2 matching 8 bases. For the CDR3, the DNA is TGTGCCAGCAGTTTGGCCGGGACTAGAGATTCGGATACGCAGTATTTT. This translates into CASSLAGTRDSDTQYF.